The next 11 T cell receptor beta chains were all read from a single sample in a study of somatic mutations in cytotoxic T cells in rheumatoid arthritis. TCRdb's copy holds only in-frame clones and misses some; the assay was immunoSEQ multiplex PCR. The sample yields under 20,000 clones, approximately 78% seen once. Material: CD8+ T cells sorted from blood. The receptors here all came from an adult with rheumatoid arthritis.

CDR3 loop: CASSFSAGRSSYNEQFF. The CDR3 nucleotides read TGTGCCAGCAGCTTCTCCGCAGGGAGGAGCTCCTACAATGAGCAGTTCTTC. The chain is built from TRBV7-9 and TRBJ2-1, with D possibly being TRBD2 (6 bases). Germline V gene lookup returns CDR1 SEHNR and CDR2 FQNEAQ (reference sequence). There are 17 residues in the CDR3. V was trimmed by 3 bases and J by 0 bases, leaving 15 bases between them.

The chain uses TRBV14 and TRBJ2-6, with D possibly matching TRBD2 (5 bases). V was pared by 3 bases and J by 0 bases, with 9 bases between. This CDR3 has 16 amino acids. Germline assignment: CDR1 SGHDN and CDR2 FVKESK. CDR3: CASSHYTSSGANVLTF. The DNA for the CDR3 is TGTGCCAGCAGCCACTATACTAGCTCTGGGGCCAACGTCCTGACTTTC.

The chain combines TRBV5-4 with TRBJ2-2; D perhaps matches TRBD2 (5 bases). The CDR3 length is 14 residues. Germline CDR1 and CDR2: SGHNT and YYREEE (reference sequence). Trimming removed 2 bases at V and 5 bases at J, with 10 bases between. As DNA, the CDR3 is TGTGCCAGCAGCTTCGAGGGAGAGACCGGGGAGCTGTTTTTT. Translation gives CASSFEGETGELFF.

This chain links TRBV14 with TRBJ2-5, with 10 nucleotides matching TRBD1. CDR1 is SGHDN and CDR2 is FVKESK in the germline V gene. CDR3 length: 16 residues. J lost 2 bases, V lost 5 bases, and 8 bases had no gene match. In nucleotides, the CDR3 is TGTGCCAGCAGCAACCGGGACAGGGGAACTCAAGAGACCCAGTACTTC. Translating it yields CASSNRDRGTQETQYF.

The CDR3 bases are TGTGCCATCAGTGAGTCGGTAGCGGGGAGCTCCTACGAGCAGTACTTC. It encodes CAISESVAGSSYEQYF. The chain has TRBV10-3 and TRBJ2-7, with TRBD2 identical over 8 bases. J gave up 0 bases and V 0 bases, and 4 bases lay outside the gene matches. The CDR3 consists of 16 residues. Germline CDR1 reads ENHRY; CDR2 reads SYGVKD.

The chain joins TRBV7-9 to TRBJ1-1, with TRBD1 matching 7 bases. The CDR3 extends over 14 amino acids. From germline, CDR1 is SEHNR and CDR2 FQNEAQ (reference sequence). V lost 5 bases, J lost 1 base, and 4 bases stayed unmatched. The CDR3: CASSPTGRNTEAFF. In DNA, the CDR3 is TGTGCCAGCAGCCCGACAGGGAGGAACACTGAAGCTTTCTTT. Full variable domain (remainder filled in from reference TRBV7-9 and TRBJ1-1): DTGVSQNPRHKITKRGQNVTFRCDPISEHNRLYWYRQTLGQGPEFLTYFQNEAQLEKSRLLSDRFSAERPKGSFSTLEIQRTEQGDSAMYLCASSPTGRNTEAFFGQGTRLTVV.

This clone was counted a single time. The DNA for the CDR3 is TGTGCCAGCAGCACCCCAGGGGACTTTTACGAGCAGTACTTC. Translating gives CASSTPGDFYEQYF. The chain links TRBV7-2 to TRBJ2-7; D tentatively reads TRBD1 or TRBD2 (6 bases each). Trimming left V 5 bases short and J 4 bases short, with 15 bases between. Germline CDR1 reads SGHTA; CDR2 reads FQGNSA. This CDR3 contains 14 residues.

The J gene is TRBJ1-4, the V gene TRBV28; unclear D gene. This CDR3 has 13 residues. Germline V lookup: CDR1 MDHEN, CDR2 SYDVKM. With 8 bases removed from V and 4 bases from J, the gap between germline ends came to 11 bases. The CDR3 nucleotides are TGTGCCAGCCGTCCGGGCTATAATGAAAAACTGTTTTTT. Its protein is CASRPGYNEKLFF.

J is TRBJ2-1 and V is TRBV7-3; maybe TRBD2 (5 bases). Trimming shortened V by 6 bases and J by 6 bases, and 9 bases separated the two germline ends. Germline lookup yields CDR1 SGHTA and CDR2 FQGTGA. The length of the CDR3 is 12 residues. Here the CDR3 DNA reads TGTGCCAGCAGTTTAGGGAGCAATGAGCAGTTCTTC. It yields the protein CASSLGSNEQFF.

The CDR3 DNA reads TGTGCCAGCAGTTTATATCAGGGGCTAATCGGAAACACCATATATTTT. It yields the protein CASSLYQGLIGNTIYF. This chain uses TRBV28 with TRBJ1-3; TRBD1 might be the D (6 bases). The CDR3 extends over 16 amino acids. V gave up 1 base and J gave up 4 bases, with 14 bases separating them. Germline-derived CDR1 and CDR2 are MDHEN and SYDVKM.

V and J are TRBV5-6 and TRBJ2-5; 9 bases map to TRBD1. Germline V lookup: CDR1 SGHDT, CDR2 YYEEEE. V trimming: 4 bases; J trimming: 3 bases; junction bases outside the gene matches: 13. The CDR3 is made up of 17 amino acids. CDR3 sequence: CASSLISGTGNKETQYF. CDR3 sequence (DNA): TGTGCCAGCAGCCTCATTTCCGGGACAGGGAACAAAGAGACCCAGTACTTC.